A selection of T cell receptor beta chains follows, all from one sample in a study of PD-L1 blockade in urothelial cancer. The data were produced by immunoSEQ multiplex PCR, yet TCRdb's version contains in-frame clones alone and is incomplete. The top ten clones hold 4.5% to 5.5% of a sample with fewer than 75,000 clones, 84% of them seen once. The starting material was PBMCs, obtained around atezolizumab (anti-PD-L1) treatment. The source of these receptors is a man aged 65 to 79 with urothelial cancer. Both conserved end residues are part of each CDR3. The D gene is left open where the match is weak. Only some rows state a clone size, as once, few, many or a class for expanded clones.

v_call,d_call,j_call,clone_size,cdr3_aa,cdr3_nt
TRBV18,.,TRBJ1-1,once,CASSPQQGGSTEAFF,TGTGCCAGCTCACCTCAACAGGGCGGGTCTACTGAAGCTTTCTTT
TRBV7-2,TRBD2,TRBJ2-3,.,CASSLTGTSGYTDTQYF,TGTGCCAGCAGCTTAACCGGGACTAGCGGTTACACAGATACGCAGTATTTT
TRBV5-1,.,TRBJ2-7,.,CASSLVSGEQYF,TGCGCCAGCAGCTTGGTCAGTGGCGAGCAGTACTTC
TRBV6-5,.,TRBJ2-7,once,CASSDRSSYEQYF,TGTGCCAGCAGTGACAGGAGCTCCTACGAGCAGTACTTC
TRBV6-5,TRBD2,TRBJ2-7,.,CASSRTSGREEQYF,TGTGCCAGCAGTAGGACTAGCGGGAGGGAAGAGCAGTACTTC
TRBV2,.,TRBJ2-3,.,CASNLGGTDTQYF,TGTGCCAGCAACCTGGGAGGCACAGATACGCAGTATTTT
TRBV19,TRBD2,TRBJ2-4,.,CASSAPTGTSLPAKNIQYF,TGTGCCAGTAGTGCCCCGACCGGGACTAGCTTACCAGCCAAAAACATTCAGTACTTC
TRBV4-1,TRBD1,TRBJ2-5,.,CASSQDPGGGETQYF,TGCGCCAGCAGCCAAGATCCAGGGGGCGGGGAGACCCAGTACTTC
TRBV27,.,TRBJ2-1,.,CASSWQGPYNEQFF,TGTGCCAGCAGTTGGCAGGGCCCCTACAATGAGCAGTTCTTC
TRBV19,.,TRBJ2-3,.,CASSSPLKFSTQYF,TGTGCCAGTTCCTCCCCCCTCAAATTTAGTACGCAGTATTTT
TRBV20-1,.,TRBJ2-5,.,CSARVGETQYF,TGCAGTGCTAGGGTCGGGGAGACCCAGTACTTC
TRBV28,.,TRBJ1-2,once,CASSSTPAVVVGYTF,TGTGCCAGCAGTTCGACTCCGGCTGTGGTCGTGGGCTACACCTTC
TRBV5-4,.,TRBJ1-2,.,CASSGAPGLDYGYTF,TGTGCCAGCAGCGGCGCCCCGGGACTTGACTATGGCTACACCTTC
TRBV21-1,.,TRBJ1-5,.,CASSLDRGGQPQHF,TGTGCCAGCAGCTTAGACAGGGGCGGACAGCCCCAGCATTTT
TRBV28,.,TRBJ2-7,.,CASSLPGASYEQYF,TGTGCCAGCAGTTTGCCTGGGGCGTCCTACGAGCAGTACTTC
TRBV5-6,.,TRBJ2-7,.,CASSLGPGGLYEQYF,TGTGCCAGCAGCTTGGGGCCCGGCGGGCTCTACGAGCAGTACTTC
TRBV7-6,.,TRBJ2-7,.,CASSLARGEQYF,TGTGCCAGCAGCTTAGCAAGGGGCGAGCAGTACTTC
TRBV11-2,.,TRBJ2-7,many,CASTPFAAIPRSSYEQYF,TGTGCCAGCACCCCGTTCGCGGCTATTCCCCGTAGCTCCTACGAGCAGTACTTC
TRBV28,TRBD1,TRBJ2-1,.,CASSLQDRGFSWYEQFF,TGTGCCAGCAGTTTGCAGGACAGGGGTTTTAGCTGGTATGAGCAGTTCTTC
TRBV19,TRBD1,TRBJ1-2,few,CASGGDGQGATYGYTF,TGTGCCAGTGGAGGGGATGGACAGGGGGCCACTTATGGCTACACCTTC
TRBV21-1,.,TRBJ2-2,.,CASSKVLHRKNTGELFF,TGTGCCAGCAGCAAAGTTTTACACCGCAAAAACACCGGGGAGCTGTTTTTT
TRBV9,.,TRBJ2-4,.,CASSGQGWGDKNIQYF,TGTGCCAGCAGCGGCCAGGGCTGGGGGGACAAAAACATTCAGTACTTC
TRBV6-1,TRBD2,TRBJ2-1,.,CASAKDAGGLVQQFF,TGTGCCAGCGCGAAGGATGCGGGGGGACTAGTCCAGCAGTTCTTC
TRBV11-3,TRBD2,TRBJ2-3,few,CASSPGRGGTLNFADTQYF,TGTGCCAGCAGCCCGGGACGGGGGGGGACTCTCAACTTCGCAGATACGCAGTATTTT
TRBV29-1,.,TRBJ1-2,.,CSVSVQGRGYGYTF,TGCAGCGTTTCGGTCCAAGGACGGGGATATGGCTACACCTTC
TRBV7-8,.,TRBJ1-2,.,CASSLGQNYGYTF,TGTGCCAGCAGCTTAGGGCAGAACTATGGCTACACCTTC
TRBV7-9,.,TRBJ2-7,.,CASSPSEGYEQYF,TGTGCCAGCAGCCCCTCTGAGGGCTACGAGCAGTACTTC
TRBV7-3,.,TRBJ2-2,.,CASSSRTGELFF,TGTGCCAGCAGCTCGCGGACCGGGGAGCTGTTTTTT
TRBV20-1,.,TRBJ2-7,.,CSASLQDEQYF,TGCAGTGCCAGCTTACAGGACGAGCAGTACTTC
TRBV18,.,TRBJ1-2,.,CASSPPGQGKYGYTF,TGTGCCAGCTCACCACCGGGTCAGGGGAAGTATGGCTACACCTTC
TRBV9,TRBD2,TRBJ2-1,.,CASSPSGRMYNEQFF,TGTGCCAGCAGCCCTAGCGGGAGAATGTACAATGAGCAGTTCTTC
TRBV4-2,.,TRBJ2-1,.,CASRPTDRPYNEQFF,TGTGCCAGCAGACCGACTGACAGGCCTTACAATGAGCAGTTCTTC
TRBV7-7,.,TRBJ2-7,.,CASSRGASYEQYF,TGTGCCAGCAGCCGCGGGGCGTCCTACGAGCAGTACTTC
TRBV5-4,TRBD2,TRBJ2-7,.,CASSLKRGNSYEQYF,TGTGCCAGCAGCTTGAAGCGGGGGAACTCCTACGAGCAGTACTTC
TRBV5-1,TRBD2,TRBJ2-1,.,CASSLVPSGATYNEQFF,TGCGCCAGCAGCTTGGTCCCTAGCGGGGCCACTTACAATGAGCAGTTCTTC
TRBV6-1,.,TRBJ2-7,.,CASRDSTYEQYF,TGTGCCAGCAGAGATAGCACGTACGAGCAGTACTTC
TRBV5-1,TRBD2,TRBJ2-1,.,CASSEGLAGARGQFF,TGCGCCAGCAGCGAGGGACTAGCGGGAGCCAGGGGGCAGTTCTTC
TRBV28,TRBD1,TRBJ2-1,.,CASSLLGTGTNNEQFF,TGTGCCAGCAGTTTATTGGGGACAGGGACCAACAATGAGCAGTTCTTC
TRBV11-2,.,TRBJ1-2,once,CASSLAGYGYTF,TGTGCCAGCAGCTTAGCCGGCTATGGCTACACCTTC
TRBV2,.,TRBJ2-3,.,CASTWGSADTQYF,TGTGCCAGCACCTGGGGTAGCGCGGATACGCAGTATTTT
TRBV7-6,TRBD2,TRBJ2-2,.,CASSFLGTSGIPGELFF,TGTGCCAGCAGCTTTCTAGGGACTAGCGGGATTCCCGGGGAGCTGTTTTTT
TRBV7-9,TRBD1,TRBJ2-2,few,CASSGPDRSGTGELFF,TGTGCCAGCAGCGGACCGGACAGGAGTGGTACCGGGGAGCTGTTTTTT
TRBV28,TRBD2,TRBJ2-7,once,CASTLAGAYEQYF,TGTGCCAGCACACTAGCGGGAGCCTACGAGCAGTACTTC
TRBV28,TRBD2,TRBJ2-7,once,CASRGYGTSGSPYEQYF,TGTGCCAGCAGAGGATACGGGACTAGCGGCTCTCCCTACGAGCAGTACTTC
TRBV29-1,TRBD2,TRBJ2-5,.,CSVERTSGSPLRETQYF,TGCAGCGTTGAAAGGACTAGCGGGAGCCCTCTCCGGGAGACCCAGTACTTC
TRBV6-5,.,TRBJ1-1,once,CASSYSRQMNTEAFF,TGTGCCAGCAGTTACTCGCGACAGATGAACACTGAAGCTTTCTTT
TRBV9,.,TRBJ2-7,.,CASSARDSPYEQYF,TGTGCCAGCAGCGCCCGGGACTCCCCCTACGAGCAGTACTTC
TRBV19,TRBD1,TRBJ2-7,.,CASSKQGSNEQYF,TGTGCCAGTAGTAAACAGGGGAGCAACGAGCAGTACTTC
TRBV2,TRBD1,TRBJ1-4,few,CASSESVGQISKLFF,TGTGCCAGCAGTGAGTCGGTGGGACAGATCTCCAAACTGTTTTTT
TRBV28,TRBD1,TRBJ2-6,.,CASSLTAGGTRANVLTF,TGTGCCAGCAGTTTAACCGCAGGGGGTACTAGGGCCAACGTCCTGACTTTC
TRBV7-9,TRBD1,TRBJ2-7,few,CASSSGQGTDEQYF,TGTGCCAGCAGCTCGGGACAGGGAACGGACGAGCAGTACTTC
TRBV6-5,TRBD1,TRBJ1-2,.,CASKDRLYGYTF,TGTGCCAGCAAGGACAGGCTCTATGGCTACACCTTC